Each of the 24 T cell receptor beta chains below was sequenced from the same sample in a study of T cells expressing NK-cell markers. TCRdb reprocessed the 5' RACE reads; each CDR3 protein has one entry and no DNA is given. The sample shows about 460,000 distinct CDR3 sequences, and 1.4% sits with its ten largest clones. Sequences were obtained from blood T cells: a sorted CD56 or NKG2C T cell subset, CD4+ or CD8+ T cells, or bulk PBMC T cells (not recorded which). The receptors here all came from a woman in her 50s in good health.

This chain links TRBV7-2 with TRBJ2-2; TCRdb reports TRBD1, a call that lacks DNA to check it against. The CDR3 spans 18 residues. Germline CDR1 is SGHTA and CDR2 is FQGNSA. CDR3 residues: CASSLRTALIRDPGELFF.

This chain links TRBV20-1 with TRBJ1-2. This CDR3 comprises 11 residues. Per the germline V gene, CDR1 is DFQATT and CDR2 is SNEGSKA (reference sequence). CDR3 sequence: CSAYTGVGYTF.

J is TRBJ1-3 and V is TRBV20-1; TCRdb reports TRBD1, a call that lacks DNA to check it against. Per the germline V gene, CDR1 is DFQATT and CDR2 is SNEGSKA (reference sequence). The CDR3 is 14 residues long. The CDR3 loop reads CSARDPEWPNTIYF.

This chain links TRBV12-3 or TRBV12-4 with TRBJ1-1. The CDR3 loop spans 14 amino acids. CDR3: CASSSRHLKTEAFF.

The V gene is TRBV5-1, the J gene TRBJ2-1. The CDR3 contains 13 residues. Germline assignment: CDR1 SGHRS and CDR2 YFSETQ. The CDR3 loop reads CASSLGYSNEQFF. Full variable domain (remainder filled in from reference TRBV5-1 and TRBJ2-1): KAGVTQTPRYLIKTRGQQVTLSCSPISGHRSVSWYQQTPGQGLQFLFEYFSETQRNKGNFPGRFSGRQFSNSRSEMNVSTLELGDSALYLCASSLGYSNEQFFGPGTRLTVL.

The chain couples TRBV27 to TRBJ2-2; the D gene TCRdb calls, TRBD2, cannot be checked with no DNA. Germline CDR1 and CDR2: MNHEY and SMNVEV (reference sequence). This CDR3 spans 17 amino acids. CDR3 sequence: CASSPYLGLAGTGELFF.

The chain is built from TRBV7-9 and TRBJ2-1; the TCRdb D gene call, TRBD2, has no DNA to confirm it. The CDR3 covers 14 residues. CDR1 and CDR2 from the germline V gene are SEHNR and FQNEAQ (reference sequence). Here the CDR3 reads CASSLVISGGEQFF.

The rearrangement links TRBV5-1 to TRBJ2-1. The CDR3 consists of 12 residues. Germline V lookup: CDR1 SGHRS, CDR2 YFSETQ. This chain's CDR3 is CASSFDGVRQFF.

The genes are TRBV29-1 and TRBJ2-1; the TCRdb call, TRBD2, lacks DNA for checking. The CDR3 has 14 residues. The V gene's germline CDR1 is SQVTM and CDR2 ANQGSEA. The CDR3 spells CSLSTSGPYSEQFF.

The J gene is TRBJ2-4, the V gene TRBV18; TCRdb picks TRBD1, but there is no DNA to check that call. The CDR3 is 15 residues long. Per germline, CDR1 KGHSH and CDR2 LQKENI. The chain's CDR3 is CASSPWQGAKNIQYF.

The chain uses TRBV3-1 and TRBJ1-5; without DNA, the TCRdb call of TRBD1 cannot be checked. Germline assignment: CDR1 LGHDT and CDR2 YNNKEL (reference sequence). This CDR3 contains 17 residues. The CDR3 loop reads CASSQGGGGGINQPQHF.

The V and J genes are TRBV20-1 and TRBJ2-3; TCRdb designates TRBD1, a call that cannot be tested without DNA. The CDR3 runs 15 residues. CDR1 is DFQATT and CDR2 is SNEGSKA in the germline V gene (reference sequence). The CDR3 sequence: CSASGAGVGTDTQYF.

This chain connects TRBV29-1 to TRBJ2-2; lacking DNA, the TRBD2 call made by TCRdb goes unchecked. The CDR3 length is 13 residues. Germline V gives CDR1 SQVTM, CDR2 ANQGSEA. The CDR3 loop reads CSVVPLATGELFF.

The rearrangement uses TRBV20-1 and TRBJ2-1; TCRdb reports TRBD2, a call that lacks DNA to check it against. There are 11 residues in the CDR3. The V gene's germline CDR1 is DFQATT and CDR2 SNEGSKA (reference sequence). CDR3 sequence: CSARGLAGRFF.

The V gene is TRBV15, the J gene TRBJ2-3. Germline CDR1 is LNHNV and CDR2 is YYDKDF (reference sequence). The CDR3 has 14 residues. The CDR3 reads CATSNSPSTDTQYF.

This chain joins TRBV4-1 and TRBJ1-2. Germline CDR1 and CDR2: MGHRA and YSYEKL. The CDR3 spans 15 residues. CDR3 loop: CASGQGTGNLYGYTF.

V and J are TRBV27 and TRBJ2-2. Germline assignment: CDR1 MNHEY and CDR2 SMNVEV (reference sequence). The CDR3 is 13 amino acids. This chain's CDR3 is CASRKANTGELFF.

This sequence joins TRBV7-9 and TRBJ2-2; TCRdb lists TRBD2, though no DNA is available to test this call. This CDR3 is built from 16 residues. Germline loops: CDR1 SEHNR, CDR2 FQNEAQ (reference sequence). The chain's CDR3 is CASRIQGLAEPGELFF. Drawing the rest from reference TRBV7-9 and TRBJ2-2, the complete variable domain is DTGVSQNPRHKITKRGQNVTFRCDPISEHNRLYWYRQTLGQGPEFLTYFQNEAQLEKSRLLSDRFSAERPKGSFSTLEIQRTEQGDSAMYLCASRIQGLAEPGELFFGEGSRLTVL.

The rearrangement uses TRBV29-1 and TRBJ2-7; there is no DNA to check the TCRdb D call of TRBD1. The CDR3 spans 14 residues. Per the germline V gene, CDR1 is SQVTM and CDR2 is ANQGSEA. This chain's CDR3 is CSVGTTGSSYEQYF.

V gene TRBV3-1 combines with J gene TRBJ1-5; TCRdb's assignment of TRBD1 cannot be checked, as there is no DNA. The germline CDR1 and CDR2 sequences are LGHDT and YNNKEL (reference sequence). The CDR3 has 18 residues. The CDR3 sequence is CASSQGVVQGATSFPQHF.

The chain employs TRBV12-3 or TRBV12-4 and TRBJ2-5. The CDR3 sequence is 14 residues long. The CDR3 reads CASSLAVYQETQYF.

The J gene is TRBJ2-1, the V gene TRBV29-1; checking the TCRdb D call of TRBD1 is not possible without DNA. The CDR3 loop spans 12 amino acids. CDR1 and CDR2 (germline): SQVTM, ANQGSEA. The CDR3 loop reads CSGGGQNNEQFF.

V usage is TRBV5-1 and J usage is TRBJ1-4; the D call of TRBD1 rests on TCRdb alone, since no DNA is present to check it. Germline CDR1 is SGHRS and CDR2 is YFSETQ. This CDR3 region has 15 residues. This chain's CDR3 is CASSQGQSTNEKLFF.

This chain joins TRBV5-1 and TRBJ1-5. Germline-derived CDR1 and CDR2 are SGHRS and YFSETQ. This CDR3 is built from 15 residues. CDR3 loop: CASSLDGMGNQPQHF.